The 20 T cell receptor beta chains below all came from one sample that was sequenced in a study of blood T cell repertoires in COVID-19. The assay was immunoSEQ multiplex PCR, and TCRdb's table has in-frame clones only and misses some. The sample records 300,000 to 400,000 clones, 87% being singletons. The material sequenced was peripheral blood. The receptors come from a man younger than 40 with COVID-19, enrolled during active disease.

This sequence joins TRBV7-6 and TRBJ2-3; 7 bases map to TRBD1. Per germline, CDR1 SGHVS and CDR2 FNYEAQ. Trimming removed 4 bases from V and 2 bases from J; junction bases left unmatched: 3. The CDR3 covers 14 residues. Here the CDR3 reads CASSSGQATDTQYF. The CDR3 DNA sequence: TGTGCCAGCAGCTCAGGACAGGCCACAGATACGCAGTATTTT.

The J gene is TRBJ2-4, the V gene TRBV20-1; perhaps TRBD1 as D (6 bases). The CDR3 consists of 11 residues. Trimming removed 5 bases from V and 12 bases from J, with 14 bases in between. The germline gives CDR1 DFQATT, CDR2 SNEGSKA (reference sequence). The CDR3 spells CSAGTRDTQYF. The CDR3 DNA follows: TGCAGTGCTGGGACCAGGGACACTCAGTACTTC.

V is TRBV18 and J is TRBJ1-6; TRBD1 matches at 8 bases. Germline V gene data show CDR1 as KGHSH and CDR2 as LQKENI. With 6 bases clipped from V and 8 bases from J, the junction kept 6 bases outside the gene matches. There are 14 residues in the CDR3. Written as DNA, the CDR3 is TGTGCCAGCTCCGGACAGGGTCTGGATTCACCCCTCCACTTT. Its translation is CASSGQGLDSPLHF.

The chain joins TRBV5-1 to TRBJ2-7; TRBD2 agrees at 12 bases. The CDR3 is made up of 14 amino acids. J was trimmed by 6 bases and V by 2 bases; bases with no gene match: 3. The germline CDR1 and CDR2 sequences are SGHRS and YFSETQ. The DNA for the CDR3 is TGCGCCAGCAGCTTTGGACTAGCGGGAAGCGAGCAGTACTTC. Amino acids: CASSFGLAGSEQYF.

The gene calls are TRBV4-3 and TRBJ2-7; TRBD1 matches 9 bases. This CDR3 is 14 amino acids long. V was clipped by 2 bases and J by 6 bases; unmatched bases: 5. Germline loops: CDR1 LGHNA, CDR2 YSLEER. CDR3 residues: CASSQTGGPSEQYF. The CDR3 DNA sequence: TGCGCCAGCAGCCAAACAGGGGGCCCTAGCGAGCAGTACTTC.

This chain connects TRBV3-1 (or the pseudogene TRBV3-2) to TRBJ2-5; 14 bases match TRBD2. Germline lookup yields CDR1 LGHDT and CDR2 YNNKEL (reference sequence). J lost 5 bases, V lost 4 bases, and 0 bases had no gene match. The CDR3 spans 14 residues. In DNA form, the CDR3 reads TGTGCCAGCAGCCGACTAGCGGGGGGGGAGACCCAGTACTTC. This encodes CASSRLAGGETQYF.

This clone was observed a single time. The chain has TRBV11-3 and TRBJ2-1; TRBD2 is a possible D gene (7 bases). V lost 3 bases, J lost 7 bases, and 19 bases lay in between. The germline V gene encodes CDR1 SGHNT and CDR2 YENEEA. This CDR3 has 16 amino acids. CDR3: CASSFSTGGVSNEQFF. The CDR3 DNA follows: TGTGCCAGCAGCTTTTCCACGGGGGGCGTTTCGAATGAGCAGTTCTTC.

The chain combines TRBV7-2 with TRBJ1-6, with no clear D. Germline V gene sequence: CDR1 SGHTA, CDR2 FQGNSA. The CDR3 sequence is 12 residues long. Deletions cut 3 bases from V and 14 bases from J, with 11 bases between. CDR3 sequence reads: CASSFSLAALHF. In DNA, the CDR3 is TGTGCCAGCAGCTTTAGCCTTGCCGCCCTCCACTTT.

V gene TRBV30 combines with J gene TRBJ1-1; D is ambiguous. V was pared by 5 bases and J by 11 bases, with 9 bases between. The CDR3 length is 9 residues. CDR1 and CDR2 from the germline V gene are GTSNPN and SVGIG (reference sequence). CDR3 amino acids: CAWGDGAFF. CDR3 DNA sequence: TGTGCCTGGGGCGACGGGGCTTTCTTT.

V is TRBV11-2 and J is TRBJ2-6, with 7 bases that match TRBD1. CDR1 is SGHAT, CDR2 FQNNGV, per germline. This CDR3 spans 15 amino acids. The trim removed 5 bases at V and 2 bases at J, leaving 3 bases unmatched. For the CDR3, the DNA is TGTGCCAGCAGCACCGGGACAGCTGGGGCCAACGTCCTGACTTTC. Its translation is CASSTGTAGANVLTF.

The sample holds a few counts of this clone. CDR3 sequence reads: CASRQGLSYGYTF. In DNA, the CDR3 is TGCGCCAGTCGACAGGGGCTGAGCTATGGCTACACCTTC. The rearrangement uses TRBV5-1 and TRBJ1-2, with 8 bases matching TRBD1. CDR1 is SGHRS, CDR2 YFSETQ, per germline. The J segment lost 4 bases and the V segment lost 8 bases, leaving 7 bases of the junction unmatched. The CDR3 spans 13 residues.

The DNA for the CDR3 is TGTGCCAGCAGCAATGACAGGCATTCAACTAATGAAAAACTGTTTTTT. This gives the protein CASSNDRHSTNEKLFF. The rearrangement uses TRBV25-1 and TRBJ1-4; D is perhaps TRBD1 (6 bases). Germline V gives CDR1 MGHDK, CDR2 SYGVNS. The CDR3 is 16 amino acids. Trimming pared 6 bases from V and 0 bases from J, leaving 14 bases between.

The gene calls are TRBV10-3 and TRBJ1-5, with no clear D. V gave up 2 bases and J gave up 6 bases, with 14 bases separating them. Looked up from germline, CDR1 is ENHRY and CDR2 is SYGVKD. This CDR3 region has 15 residues. CDR3 sequence reads: CAISEEGGYFQPQHF. The CDR3 nucleotides read TGTGCCATCAGTGAGGAGGGTGGGTACTTTCAGCCCCAGCATTTT.

The V call is TRBV7-2, the J call TRBJ1-5; TRBD1 agrees at 7 bases. The CDR3 totals 15 residues. Germline lookup yields CDR1 SGHTA and CDR2 FQGNSA. Losses at the gene ends were 6 bases for V and 5 bases for J; bases not matched to a gene: 10. The CDR3 sequence: CASSYLTGMYQPQHF. CDR3 in DNA: TGTGCCAGCAGTTACTTGACAGGGATGTATCAGCCCCAGCATTTT.

The gene calls are TRBV4-2 and TRBJ2-7, with a possible D match to TRBD1 (5 bases). The length of the CDR3 is 15 residues. The V gene's germline CDR1 is LGHNA and CDR2 YNFKEQ. The V gene lost 1 base and the J gene lost 0 bases, with 10 bases spanning the gap. CDR3 region: CASSQARQGSYEQYF. CDR3 nucleotides: TGTGCCAGCAGCCAAGCGCGGCAGGGCTCCTACGAGCAGTACTTC.

The V and J genes are TRBV15 and TRBJ1-2; D is possibly TRBD1 (5 bases). Germline V gene sequence: CDR1 LNHNV, CDR2 YYDKDF (reference sequence). The CDR3 consists of 14 residues. V shed 1 base and J shed 4 bases, with 10 bases lying between them. CDR3 residues: CATSRVGVTYGYTF. CDR3 DNA sequence: TGTGCCACCAGCAGAGTAGGGGTTACCTATGGCTACACCTTC.

The CDR3 coding sequence is TGTGCCAGCAGTTCAGTTGTGGGGCAGGGAATCCAGGACGAAAAACTGTTTTTT. Protein sequence: CASSSVVGQGIQDEKLFF. The V gene is TRBV27, the J gene TRBJ1-4, with a weak D call TRBD1 (5 bases). Looked up from germline, CDR1 is MNHEY and CDR2 is SMNVEV (reference sequence). The V and J ends lost 4 bases and 8 bases respectively, with 26 bases between them. This CDR3 comprises 18 residues.

The chain carries TRBV19 and TRBJ1-2; TRBD1 agrees at 9 bases. V shed 5 bases, J shed 1 base, and the junction held 5 bases outside the gene matches. Per the germline V gene, CDR1 is LNHDA and CDR2 is SQIVND (reference sequence). The CDR3 sequence is 15 residues long. In DNA, the CDR3 is TGTGCCAGTAGTGGACCGGGACAGGGTAACTATGGCTACACCTTC. It is translated as CASSGPGQGNYGYTF. The entire variable domain, with the rest obtained from reference TRBV19 and TRBJ1-2, is as follows: DGGITQSPKYLFRKEGQNVTLSCEQNLNHDAMYWYRQDPGQGLRLIYYSQIVNDFQKGDIAEGYSVSREKKESFPLTVTSAQKNPTAFYLCASSGPGQGNYGYTFGSGTRLTVV.

The CDR3 region is CASSSTSRVTIYF. The CDR3 nucleotides are TGTGCCAGCAGTTCCACCTCCAGGGTCACCATATATTTT. J is TRBJ1-3 and V is TRBV6-2 or TRBV6-3; the D gene is possibly TRBD1 (5 bases). Looked up from germline, CDR1 is MNHEY and CDR2 is SVGEGT. Between the trimmed V and J ends, which lost 4 bases and 9 bases, there was a span of 13 bases. CDR3 length: 13 amino acids.

On this clone: At one end the junction does not follow the germline gene, possibly because of a read error. This chain uses TRBV18 with TRBJ1-2; 11 bases are shared with TRBD1. This CDR3 has 16 amino acids. CDR1 KGHSH and CDR2 LQKENI come from the germline V gene. The CDR3 protein is CASSPPGQGANYGYTF. The DNA for the CDR3 is TGTGCCAGCTCCCCACCGGGACAGGGGGCTAACTATGGCTACACCTTC.